Reported below is one TCR beta chain. The table lists this clonotype with a few counts. Its target antigen remains unknown. Since a much larger clone is just one base distant, this may be a read error. The ophthalmopathy patients had moderately to severely active disease, with a Clinical Activity Score of 3 or higher, a NOSPECS grade of 4 or higher, and a disease duration of less than 3 months. Patients were excluded if they had other autoimmune diseases, uncontrolled infections, pregnancy or lactation. Clinical symptoms, serum thyroxine, TRAb, thyroid ultrasound and orbital computed tomography formed the basis of the diagnosis. Ficoll-Paque density gradient centrifugation was used to isolate PBMCs from approximately 10 ml of fresh peripheral blood. Total RNA was extracted with Trizol reagent and quality-checked on an Agilent 2100 Bioanalyzer. The sample comes from a study of Graves' ophthalmopathy and Graves' hyperthyroidism (dated by TCRdb to 2016 to 2019). Context from the whole study: Peripheral blood was collected before any treatment was given, at the time of initial diagnosis. An independent validation cohort comprised around 19 hyperthyroidism patients and 15 to 17 patients who later progressed from hyperthyroidism to ophthalmopathy. The study used TCR beta repertoire signatures to distinguish Graves' ophthalmopathy from Graves' hyperthyroidism and to predict progression to ophthalmopathy. In six hyperthyroidism patients, T-cell repertoires of thyroid tissue and blood were compared. After sampling, hyperthyroidism patients received methimazole starting at 30 mg daily, and ophthalmopathy patients received high-dose intravenous methylprednisolone. A discovery set of 95 to 100 patients (43 ophthalmopathy, some 58 stable hyperthyroidism) was enrolled to explore V-J signatures distinguishing ophthalmopathy from hyperthyroidism. In total, approximately 140 blood samples were TCR-sequenced: 40 to 45 ophthalmopathy, 75 hyperthyroidism and some 17 hyperthyroidism-to-ophthalmopathy patients.

Broad study findings and their caveats: In validation, the model predicted ophthalmopathy progression with over 60% sensitivity and less than 80% specificity; fewer than 15 predicted patients were CT-confirmed with GO in a median of about 6.2 months. Most of the expanded thyroid clonotypes with a frequency above 0.001 were also detected in blood, and it was suggested that the thyroid immune response may be reflected by blood repertoires. The 13-signature model separated ophthalmopathy from stable hyperthyroidism with over 85% sensitivity and roughly 84% specificity in cross-validation, and 80%/75% in the test set. Sample size was not statistically predetermined, and group allocation was not concealed from the investigators.

For repertoire sequencing, TCR beta CDR3 regions were amplified from RNA transcripts. The first round was an RT-PCR using HTBI primers with the Qiagen OneStep RT-PCR kit, and this first round was followed by a second-round multiplex PCR, then size selection and purification. Libraries were sequenced on an Illumina HiSeq2000 using paired-end 100 bp reads. The paper's processing steps were these. SOAPnuke was used to process the reads, throwing out any read that had adapters, had uncalled bases, had a mean Phred below 15, or lacked an exact constant-primer or identifier match. High-quality paired reads were merged with COPE v1.2.5. Unique nucleotide sequences were defined as clonotypes and aligned to IMGT TRB V, D and J references using MiTCR v1.1. Only V-J combinations with frequency above 0.0001 were analysed, covering around 99% of repertoires. For each V-J combination, a TCR clonal expansion and chaos score was defined as F50 clonal expansion divided by the chaos observed in the TCRdist matrix. Features were reduced by Welch's t-statistics and random forest to about a dozen V-J combinations, which fed a naive Bayes classifier. Thyroid-blood repertoire similarity was quantified with the Morisita-Horn index. TCRdb reran the public reads through fastp at Q25 and MiXCR, keeping productive beta chains. Entries are consolidated by CDR3 protein sequence, retaining the most common genes and DNA. The V and J calls come from TCRdb's annotation, not from the publication. The sample table lists some 750,000 distinct CDR3 sequences, approximately 40% of them with a count of one. Clones ranked in the top ten supply 44% of the sample.

Including the terminal cysteine and phenylalanine, the CDR3 comprises 15 residues. Here the CDR3 DNA is all that survives: 45 bases in frame from base 1. Trimming removed 4 bases from V and 1 base from J, leaving 14 bases between the germline ends. The CDR1 and CDR2 encoded by the germline V gene are SGDLS and YYNGEE. The origin of this receptor is an adult man with Graves' ophthalmopathy. Here the chain combines TRBV9 and TRBJ1-1, with the D gene not confidently named. Sequencing was carried out using peripheral blood. For the CDR3, the sequence is CASSKKGLPNTEAFF. The DNA is TGTGCCAGCAGCAAGAAAGGTCTTCCGAACACTGAAGCTTTCTTT.